The rows below give T cell receptor beta chains drawn from one sample of a study of T-cell reconstitution after alpha-beta-depleted transplantation in children. From the PCR reads, TCRdb called clonotypes with MiXCR, one entry per CDR3 protein. The data contain around 87,000 distinct CDR3 sequences, 7% to 10% of them seen just once; the ten biggest clones take up 6.9%. Sequencing was performed on PBMCs from the stem cell graft donor, taken from the stem cell graft. The receptor source for this set is a human donor who donated a stem cell graft to a child with congenital amegakaryocytic thrombocytopenia. CDR3s include the opening cysteine and the closing phenylalanine or tryptophan. A D gene is named only where the DNA matches it firmly. Size is stated for part of the rows, as once, few or many counts, or as a class when the clone is expanded.

CDR3aa | CDR3nt | j_gene | v_gene | abundance | d_gene
CASSVGSYNEQFF | TGTGCCAGCAGCGTAGGCTCCTACAATGAGCAGTTCTTC | TRBJ2-1 | TRBV9 | many | .
CSVEQGLGAGGPSTDTQYF | TGCAGCGTTGAACAAGGCTTAGGAGCGGGGGGGCCGAGCACAGATACGCAGTATTTT | TRBJ2-3 | TRBV29-1 | many | TRBD2
CASSQGVRVTSAGNTIYF | TGCGCCAGCAGCCAAGGCGTAAGGGTAACCTCCGCGGGAAACACCATATATTTT | TRBJ1-3 | TRBV4-3 | many | .
CASSLASGSYNEQFF | TGCGCCAGCAGCTTGGCTAGCGGGTCTTACAATGAGCAGTTCTTC | TRBJ2-1 | TRBV5-1 | medium-sized | TRBD2
CSVGKDTVGDEQYF | TGCAGCGTGGGAAAGGATACCGTGGGCGACGAGCAGTACTTC | TRBJ2-7 | TRBV29-1 | many | .
CASSYSPGNQPQHF | TGTGCCAGCAGCTACTCCCCAGGTAATCAGCCCCAGCATTTT | TRBJ1-5 | TRBV6-5 | many | .
CAISEDSGGYGYTF | TGTGCCATCAGTGAGGACAGTGGGGGCTATGGCTACACCTTC | TRBJ1-2 | TRBV10-3 | . | .
CASSLGSGLSEAFF | TGCGCCAGCAGCTTGGGGTCGGGTCTCAGTGAAGCTTTCTTT | TRBJ1-1 | TRBV5-1 | many | .
CAISEGFAGYEQYF | TGTGCCATCAGTGAGGGTTTCGCGGGGTACGAGCAGTACTTC | TRBJ2-7 | TRBV10-3 | many | .
CATGGQVNQPQHF | TGTGCCACCGGGGGACAGGTAAATCAGCCCCAGCATTTT | TRBJ1-5 | TRBV24-1 | many | TRBD1
CASSFKRGETQYF | TGTGCCAGCAGCTTTAAGCGGGGAGAGACCCAGTACTTC | TRBJ2-5 | TRBV5-5 | few | TRBD2
CSARDVQGGYEQYF | TGCAGTGCTAGAGACGTACAGGGAGGCTACGAGCAGTACTTC | TRBJ2-7 | TRBV20-1 | many | .
CAISPRADTQYF | TGTGCCATCAGCCCGAGAGCAGATACGCAGTATTTT | TRBJ2-3 | TRBV10-3 | many | .
CASRNGPGRNTDTQYF | TGTGCCAGCAGAAACGGTCCTGGACGGAACACAGATACGCAGTATTTT | TRBJ2-3 | TRBV6-1 | . | .
CSASFLASRNQPQHF | TGCAGTGCTAGCTTTCTGGCCAGCCGCAATCAGCCCCAGCATTTT | TRBJ1-5 | TRBV20-1 | many | .
CASSRGSGVEETQYF | TGTGCCAGCAGTCGAGGGTCTGGCGTCGAGGAGACCCAGTACTTC | TRBJ2-5 | TRBV12-3/TRBV12-4 | many | .
CASRGSEGRSRETQYF | TGCGCCAGCCGCGGGAGTGAGGGTAGGAGCCGAGAGACCCAGTACTTC | TRBJ2-5 | TRBV5-1 | many | TRBD2
CASSLWSSYEQYF | TGTGCCAGCAGCTTGTGGAGTTCCTACGAGCAGTACTTC | TRBJ2-7 | TRBV7-2 | many | .
CASTRPGSGANVLTF | TGTGCCAGCACCCGCCCGGGATCTGGGGCCAACGTCCTGACTTTC | TRBJ2-6 | TRBV6-5 | many | .
CASTRQGSAGNTIYF | TGTGCCAGCACCCGACAGGGGTCTGCTGGAAACACCATATATTTT | TRBJ1-3 | TRBV12-3/TRBV12-4 | many | TRBD1
CASRLFTGAGAFF | TGTGCCAGCAGGCTATTCACAGGGGCCGGAGCTTTCTTT | TRBJ1-1 | TRBV12-3/TRBV12-4 | many | TRBD1
CASSKELAMNEQFF | TGTGCCAGTAGTAAAGAACTAGCGATGAATGAGCAGTTCTTC | TRBJ2-1 | TRBV19 | many | TRBD2
CASSIRAGSQTQHF | TGTGCCAGTAGTATTAGGGCAGGGTCCCAGACCCAGCATTTT | TRBJ1-5 | TRBV19 | many | .
CSASPGSQFANEQFF | TGCAGTGCTTCTCCCGGGTCTCAATTTGCCAATGAGCAGTTCTTC | TRBJ2-1 | TRBV20-1 | many | .
CASSHGQGSSNSPLHF | TGCGCCAGCAGCCACGGACAGGGCAGTTCCAATTCACCCCTCCACTTT | TRBJ1-6 | TRBV5-1 | many | TRBD1
CATALELNTEAFF | TGCGCCACCGCTCTTGAACTGAACACTGAAGCTTTCTTT | TRBJ1-1 | TRBV4-3 | many | .
CASSLIAGGKKDTQYF | TGTGCCAGCAGTCTCATAGCGGGGGGAAAAAAAGATACGCAGTATTTT | TRBJ2-3 | TRBV28 | . | TRBD2
CASRGLTGGSTDTQYF | TGTGCCAGCAGGGGTTTAACGGGGGGGAGCACAGATACGCAGTATTTT | TRBJ2-3 | TRBV6-1 | few | TRBD2
CAISELGAYEQYF | TGTGCCATCAGTGAACTGGGGGCCTACGAGCAGTACTTC | TRBJ2-7 | TRBV10-3 | many | .
CASRNGQGRHGYTF | TGTGCCAGTAGAAATGGACAGGGGCGACATGGCTACACCTTC | TRBJ1-2 | TRBV19 | . | TRBD1
CSVTGQGSYEQYF | TGCAGCGTGACCGGGCAGGGGTCCTACGAGCAGTACTTC | TRBJ2-7 | TRBV29-1 | many | .
CASSPGHQYQPQHF | TGTGCCAGCTCACCGGGACACCAGTATCAGCCCCAGCATTTT | TRBJ1-5 | TRBV18 | many | .
CASSFGLAGGGGLTDTQYF | TGTGCCAGCAGCTTCGGACTAGCGGGAGGAGGGGGCCTCACAGATACGCAGTATTTT | TRBJ2-3 | TRBV11-2 | many | TRBD2
CASSLAGPRGGYTF | TGTGCCAGCAGCTTGGCGGGACCCCGTGGTGGCTACACCTTC | TRBJ1-2 | TRBV7-9 | many | .
CASSLPGLNIQYF | TGTGCCAGCAGCCTCCCCGGGTTGAACATTCAGTACTTC | TRBJ2-4 | TRBV28 | many | .
CASSLLGAGTYEQYF | TGCGCCAGCAGCCTCTTAGGAGCGGGCACCTACGAGCAGTACTTC | TRBJ2-7 | TRBV4-1 | many | .
CASSLIGQETQYF | TGCGCCAGCAGCTTGATCGGGCAAGAGACCCAGTACTTC | TRBJ2-5 | TRBV5-1 | many | .
CSADSLLAGAYF | TGCAGTGCTGACTCTCTATTAGCGGGAGCGTACTTC | TRBJ2-7 | TRBV20-1 | medium-sized | TRBD2
CASSVGQAAYNEQFF | TGTGCCAGCAGCGTAGGGCAGGCCGCTTACAATGAGCAGTTCTTC | TRBJ2-1 | TRBV9 | many | .
CSAQNRGSQDTQYF | TGCAGTGCACAGAACCGGGGGTCCCAAGATACGCAGTATTTT | TRBJ2-3 | TRBV20-1 | many | .
CASSGSWGQGLDGYTF | TGCGCCAGCAGCGGATCCTGGGGACAGGGATTGGATGGCTACACCTTC | TRBJ1-2 | TRBV5-1 | many | TRBD1
CSASWEGARSGETQYF | TGCAGTGCTAGTTGGGAGGGGGCAAGAAGTGGAGAGACCCAGTACTTC | TRBJ2-5 | TRBV20-1 | many | .
CASSLNSRGPSNYGYTF | TGCGCCAGCAGCTTAAATTCGCGGGGGCCCTCTAACTATGGCTACACCTTC | TRBJ1-2 | TRBV5-1 | many | .
CASNGEETQYF | TGTGCCAGCAACGGGGAGGAGACCCAGTACTTC | TRBJ2-5 | TRBV6-6 | many | .
CSATPPGGFRTDTQYF | TGCAGTGCTACCCCTCCCGGGGGATTTAGGACAGATACGCAGTATTTT | TRBJ2-3 | TRBV20-1 | medium-sized | .